This T cell receptor (beta chain) derives from a study of cytomegalovirus exposure and HLA in healthy donors. Study-wide context: Some 85 million unique TCRs from HLA-typed donors were held in an early data release. Study-wide results and caveats: Earlier analysis yielded a pattern in which most TCR beta V segments were productive about 90% or about 30% of the time. Later analysis identified around 15,000 TCR beta sequences associated with HLA alleles, using a false discovery rate threshold of 0.05. Most likely, a cluster of highly shared sequence variants arose as a sequencing artifact.

About this clone itself: The antigen remains undetermined.

The PCR was carried out with 60 Vbeta primers and 13 Jbeta primers. Clones were read by immunoSEQ multiplex PCR, and TCRdb kept only the in-frame ones, dropping some. Here the sample spans about 150,000 clones, around 84% being singletons. This CDR3 has 14 residues. V gave up 7 bases and J gave up 2 bases; unmatched junction bases: 7. The germline gives CDR1 MNHEY, CDR2 SMNVEV (reference sequence). Sequenced: PBMCs. The rearrangement joins TRBV27 to TRBJ2-7; 8 bases align to TRBD1. The sequence came from a woman aged 40 to 55 in good health and CMV-seropositive. This CDR3 reads CASTPGQATYEQYF. CDR3 DNA sequence: TGTGCCAGCACTCCGGGACAGGCAACCTACGAGCAGTACTTC.